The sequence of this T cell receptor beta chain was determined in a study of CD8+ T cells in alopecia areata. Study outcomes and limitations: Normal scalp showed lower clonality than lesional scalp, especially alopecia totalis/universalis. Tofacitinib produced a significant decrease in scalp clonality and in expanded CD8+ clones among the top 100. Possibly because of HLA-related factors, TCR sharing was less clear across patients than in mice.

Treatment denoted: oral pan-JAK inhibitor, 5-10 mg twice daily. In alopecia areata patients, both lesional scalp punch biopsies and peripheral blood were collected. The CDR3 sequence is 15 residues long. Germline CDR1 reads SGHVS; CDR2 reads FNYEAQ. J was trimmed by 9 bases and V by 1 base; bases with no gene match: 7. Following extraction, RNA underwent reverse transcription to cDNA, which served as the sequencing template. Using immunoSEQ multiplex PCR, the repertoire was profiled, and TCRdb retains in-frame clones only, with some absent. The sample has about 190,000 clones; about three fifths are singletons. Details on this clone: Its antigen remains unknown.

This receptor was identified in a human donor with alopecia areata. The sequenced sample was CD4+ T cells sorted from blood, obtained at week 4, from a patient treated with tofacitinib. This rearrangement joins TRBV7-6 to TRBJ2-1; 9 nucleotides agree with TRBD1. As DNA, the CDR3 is TGTGCCAGCAGCTTAGGGACAGGGGACACGGGTGAGCAGTTCTTC. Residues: CASSLGTGDTGEQFF.